This paragraph covers one T cell receptor (beta chain) sequence. Germline CDR1 reads KGHDR; CDR2 reads SFDVKD. V was clipped by 7 bases and J by 6 bases; unmatched bases: 12. The CDR3 extends over 16 amino acids. A Seattle source enrolled patients during active infection and followed them longitudinally. Methods used by the authors: Amplification of reference gene primers provided the estimated nucleated cell counts. TCRdb's copy holds only in-frame clones and misses some; the assay was immunoSEQ multiplex PCR. That table furnishes V, J and clone size, whereas the DNA furnished D and trimming. The data show about 320,000 clones, roughly 88% seen once. The sample belongs to a study of blood T cell repertoires in COVID-19. The wider study: Samples representing acute and convalescent COVID-19 were sourced from the United States, Italy and Spain. PBMCs, B-cell-depleted T cells, or T cells were the source of the cDNA or gDNA that made up the material.

This receptor was taken from a woman in her 30s with COVID-19, enrolled during active disease. The chain carries TRBV24-1 and TRBJ2-2; TRBD2 aligns across 8 bases. Sequencing input: peripheral blood. CDR3 coding DNA: TGTGCCACCAGCGAAAGAGTAGCGGGGAAGTCCGGGGAGCTGTTTTTT. It translates to CATSERVAGKSGELFF.